The text below deals with one TCR beta chain. Single viable CD3+CD4+CD8-CD45RO+ cells were sorted as the memory CD4+ T cells. This sample is drawn from a study of memory CD4+ T cells and cytomegalovirus serostatus. The table came from immunoSEQ multiplex PCR; TCRdb's copy has only in-frame clones and leaves some out. Here the sample spans about 92,000 clones, under 90% being singletons. With 5 bases removed from V and 4 bases from J, the gap between germline ends came to 8 bases. This CDR3 has 12 amino acids. CDR1 SEHNR and CDR2 FQNEAQ come from the germline V gene (reference sequence). This TCR was sampled from an adult in good health and CMV-seropositive. Sequenced: memory CD4+ T cells from blood. The chain has TRBV7-9 and TRBJ1-2; D possibly corresponds to TRBD1 (5 bases). CDR3 protein: CASSRDSYGYTF. In nucleotides, the CDR3 is TGTGCCAGCAGCCGGGACTCCTATGGCTACACCTTC.